Each of the 5 T cell receptor beta chains below was sequenced from the same sample in a study of cytomegalovirus exposure and HLA in healthy donors. Researchers ran the PCR with 60 Vbeta and 13 Jbeta primers. Sequenced by immunoSEQ multiplex PCR; TCRdb stores in-frame clones only, minus some. The sample has fewer than 250,000 clones; roughly 82% are singletons. Sequencing was done on a sample of PBMCs. The receptors originated from a man aged 40-50 years in good health and CMV-seropositive.

This rearrangement joins TRBV11-2 to TRBJ2-7, with 8 nucleotides matching TRBD2. Unmatched junction bases numbered 7, after V lost 4 bases and J lost 2 bases. The CDR3 sequence is 15 residues long. In germline, CDR1 is SGHAT, CDR2 FQNNGV. The CDR3 nucleotides read TGTGCCAGCAGCTCGGTAGCGGGAAGGCCCTACGAGCAGTACGTC. This sequence encodes CASSSVAGRPYEQYV.

CDR3 DNA sequence: TGTGCCAGCACCCCTGGGGGGAGCGCTGAAGCTTTCTTT. Protein: CASTPGGSAEAFF. The gene calls are TRBV27 and TRBJ1-1; D is perhaps TRBD1 (5 bases). The germline V gene encodes CDR1 MNHEY and CDR2 SMNVEV (reference sequence). The V end lost 7 bases, the J end lost 6 bases, and 15 bases lay between the germline ends. This CDR3 region has 13 residues.

The chain combines TRBV7-6 with TRBJ2-7, with 9 bases fitting TRBD1. CDR3 size: 14 residues. Germline lookup yields CDR1 SGHVS and CDR2 FNYEAQ. The ends lost 1 base at V and 4 bases at J; junction bases unmatched: 2. CDR3 residues: CASSLGQGGYEQYV. DNA of the CDR3: TGTGCCAGCAGCTTAGGACAGGGGGGTTACGAGCAGTACGTC.

The V and J genes are TRBV25-1 and TRBJ1-3; D not resolved. The CDR3 is 15 residues long. V lost 2 bases to trimming and J lost 0 bases, with 8 bases between them. Germline assignment: CDR1 MGHDK and CDR2 SYGVNS. CDR3 loop: CASSETRVSGNTIYF. Here the CDR3 DNA reads TGTGCCAGCAGTGAAACCCGGGTCTCTGGAAACACCATATATTTT.

This chain uses TRBV7-3 with TRBJ2-1; D remains ambiguous. CDR1 is SGHTA and CDR2 is FQGTGA in the germline V gene. V lost 5 bases to trimming and J lost 4 bases, with 15 bases between them. This CDR3 has 15 residues. CDR3 loop: CASSADRSVYNEQFF. CDR3 DNA: TGTGCCAGCAGCGCTGATCGGAGTGTATACAATGAGCAGTTCTTC.